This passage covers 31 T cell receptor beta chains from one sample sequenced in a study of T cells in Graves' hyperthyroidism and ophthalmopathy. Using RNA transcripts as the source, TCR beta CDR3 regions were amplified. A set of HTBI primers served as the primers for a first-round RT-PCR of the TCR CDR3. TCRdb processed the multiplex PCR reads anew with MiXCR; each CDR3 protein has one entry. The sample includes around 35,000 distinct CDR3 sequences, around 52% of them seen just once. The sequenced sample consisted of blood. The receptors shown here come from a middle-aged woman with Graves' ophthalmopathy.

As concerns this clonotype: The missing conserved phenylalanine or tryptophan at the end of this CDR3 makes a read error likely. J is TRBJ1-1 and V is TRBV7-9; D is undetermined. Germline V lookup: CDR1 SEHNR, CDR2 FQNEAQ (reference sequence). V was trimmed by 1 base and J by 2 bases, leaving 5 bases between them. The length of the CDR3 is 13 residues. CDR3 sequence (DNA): TGTGCCAGCAGCTTAGTAGCAAACACTGAAGCTTTCTTA. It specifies CASSLVANTEAFL.

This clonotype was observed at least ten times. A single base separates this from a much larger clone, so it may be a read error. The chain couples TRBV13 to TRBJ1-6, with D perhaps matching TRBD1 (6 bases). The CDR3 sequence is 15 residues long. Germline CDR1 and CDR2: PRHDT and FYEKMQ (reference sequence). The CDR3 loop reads CASSLGQGGNSPLYF. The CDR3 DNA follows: TGTGCCAGCAGCTTAGGCCAAGGGGGAAATTCACCCCTCTACTTT.

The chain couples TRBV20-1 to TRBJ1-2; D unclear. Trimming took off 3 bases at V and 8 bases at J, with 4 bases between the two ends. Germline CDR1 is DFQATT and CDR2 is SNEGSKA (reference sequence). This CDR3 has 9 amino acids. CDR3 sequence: CSARWGYTF. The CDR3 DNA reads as TGCAGTGCTAGGTGGGGCTACACCTTC.

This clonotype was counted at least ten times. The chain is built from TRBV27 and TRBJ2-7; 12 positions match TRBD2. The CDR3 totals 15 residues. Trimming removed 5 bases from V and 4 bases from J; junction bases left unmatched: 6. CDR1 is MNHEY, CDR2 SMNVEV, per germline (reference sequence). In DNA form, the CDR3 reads TGTGCCAGCAGTCAAACTAGCGGGAGGTCGTACGAGCAGTACTTC. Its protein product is CASSQTSGRSYEQYF.

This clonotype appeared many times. The chain's CDR3 is CASSLGGGFRSYEQYF. DNA of the CDR3: TGTGCCAGCAGCTTGGGTGGGGGGTTTCGGTCCTACGAGCAGTACTTC. This chain joins TRBV5-4 and TRBJ2-7; D might be TRBD2 (6 bases). Germline CDR1 and CDR2: SGHNT and YYREEE (reference sequence). V was pared by 0 bases and J by 1 base, with 14 bases between. CDR3 length equals 16 residues.

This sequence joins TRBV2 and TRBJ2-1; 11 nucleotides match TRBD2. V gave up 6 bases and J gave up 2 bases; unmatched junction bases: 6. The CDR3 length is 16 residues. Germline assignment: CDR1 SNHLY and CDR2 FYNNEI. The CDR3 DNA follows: TGTGCCAGCAGACCGGGACTAGCGGCAACCTACAATGAGCAGTTCTTC. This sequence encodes CASRPGLAATYNEQFF.

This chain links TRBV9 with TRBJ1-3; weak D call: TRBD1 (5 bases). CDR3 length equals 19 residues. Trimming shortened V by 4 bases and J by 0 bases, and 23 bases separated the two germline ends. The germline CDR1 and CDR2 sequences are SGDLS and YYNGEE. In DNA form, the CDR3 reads TGTGCCAGCAGCCCAGTCCCTTCCCGGGACTCAAGCTCTGGAAACACCATATATTTT. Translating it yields CASSPVPSRDSSSGNTIYF.

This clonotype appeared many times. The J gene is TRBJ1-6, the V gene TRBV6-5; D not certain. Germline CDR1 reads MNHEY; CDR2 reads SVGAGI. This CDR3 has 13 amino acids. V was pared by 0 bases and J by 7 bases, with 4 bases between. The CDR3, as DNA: TGTGCCAGCAGTTACTCTGGGAATTCACCCCTCCACTTT. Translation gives CASSYSGNSPLHF.

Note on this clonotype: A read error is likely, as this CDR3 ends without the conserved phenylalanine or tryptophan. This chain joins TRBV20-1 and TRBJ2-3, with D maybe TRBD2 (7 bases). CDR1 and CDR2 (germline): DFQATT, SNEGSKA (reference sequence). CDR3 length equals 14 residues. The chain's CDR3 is CSTSGGGGKETQYC. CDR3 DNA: TGCAGCACTTCGGGGGGCGGGGGTAAGGAGACGCAGTATTGT.

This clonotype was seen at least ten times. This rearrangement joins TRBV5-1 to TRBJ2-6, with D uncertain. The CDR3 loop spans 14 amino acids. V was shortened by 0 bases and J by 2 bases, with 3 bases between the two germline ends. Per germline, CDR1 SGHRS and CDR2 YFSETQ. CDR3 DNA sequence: TGCGCCAGCAGCTTGGTACCTGGGGCCAACGTCCTGACTTTC. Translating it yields CASSLVPGANVLTF. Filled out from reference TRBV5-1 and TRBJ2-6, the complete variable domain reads KAGVTQTPRYLIKTRGQQVTLSCSPISGHRSVSWYQQTPGQGLQFLFEYFSETQRNKGNFPGRFSGRQFSNSRSEMNVSTLELGDSALYLCASSLVPGANVLTFGAGSRLTVL.

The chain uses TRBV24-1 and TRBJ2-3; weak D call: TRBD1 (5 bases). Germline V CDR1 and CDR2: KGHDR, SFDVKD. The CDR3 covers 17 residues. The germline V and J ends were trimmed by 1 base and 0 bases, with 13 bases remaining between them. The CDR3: CATSDFSQGYSTDTQYF. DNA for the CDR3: TGTGCCACCAGTGATTTTTCCCAGGGATATAGCACAGATACGCAGTATTTT.

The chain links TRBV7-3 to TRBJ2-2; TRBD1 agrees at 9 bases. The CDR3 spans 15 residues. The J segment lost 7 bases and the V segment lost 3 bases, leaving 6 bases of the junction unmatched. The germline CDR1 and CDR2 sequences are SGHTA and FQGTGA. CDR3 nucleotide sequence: TGTGCCAGCAGCTTGGGACAGGGAACCTTCGGGGAGCTGTTTTTT. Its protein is CASSLGQGTFGELFF.

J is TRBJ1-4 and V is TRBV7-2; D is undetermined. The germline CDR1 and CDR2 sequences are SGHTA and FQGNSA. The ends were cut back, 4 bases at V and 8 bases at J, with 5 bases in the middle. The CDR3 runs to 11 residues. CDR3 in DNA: TGTGCCAGCAGCTCCAGCGAAAAACTGTTTTTT. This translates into CASSSSEKLFF.

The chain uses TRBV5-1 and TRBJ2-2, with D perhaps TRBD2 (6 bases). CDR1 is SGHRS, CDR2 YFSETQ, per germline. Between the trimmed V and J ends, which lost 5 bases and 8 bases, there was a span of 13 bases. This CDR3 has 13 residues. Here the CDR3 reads CASRGEAWGELFF. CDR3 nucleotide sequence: TGCGCCAGCAGGGGGGAGGCGTGGGGGGAGCTGTTTTTT.

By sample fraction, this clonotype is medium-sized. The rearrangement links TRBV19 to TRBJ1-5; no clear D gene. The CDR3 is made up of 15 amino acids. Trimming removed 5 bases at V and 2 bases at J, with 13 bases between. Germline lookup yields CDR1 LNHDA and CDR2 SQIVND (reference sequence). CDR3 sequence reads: CASSVHGFGNQPQHF. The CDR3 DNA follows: TGTGCCAGTAGTGTCCACGGGTTTGGCAATCAGCCCCAGCATTTT. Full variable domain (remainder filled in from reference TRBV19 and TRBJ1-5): DGGITQSPKYLFRKEGQNVTLSCEQNLNHDAMYWYRQDPGQGLRLIYYSQIVNDFQKGDIAEGYSVSREKKESFPLTVTSAQKNPTAFYLCASSVHGFGNQPQHFGDGTRLSIL.

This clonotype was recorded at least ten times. The CDR3 coding sequence is TGTGCCAGCAGTTTTGGGGGGGAGCCATACAATGAGCAGTTCTTC. Translating it yields CASSFGGEPYNEQFF. V and J are TRBV6-5 and TRBJ2-1; 7 positions match TRBD2. V dropped 4 bases and J dropped 4; count of bases not matched to a gene: 7. The V gene's germline CDR1 is MNHEY and CDR2 SVGAGI. The CDR3 is 15 amino acids.

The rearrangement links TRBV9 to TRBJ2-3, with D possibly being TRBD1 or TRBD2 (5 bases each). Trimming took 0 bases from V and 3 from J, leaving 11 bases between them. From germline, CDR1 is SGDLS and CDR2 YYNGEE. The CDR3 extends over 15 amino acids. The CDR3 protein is CASSVGGSKTDTQYF. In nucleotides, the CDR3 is TGTGCCAGCAGCGTAGGGGGGAGTAAGACAGATACGCAGTATTTT.

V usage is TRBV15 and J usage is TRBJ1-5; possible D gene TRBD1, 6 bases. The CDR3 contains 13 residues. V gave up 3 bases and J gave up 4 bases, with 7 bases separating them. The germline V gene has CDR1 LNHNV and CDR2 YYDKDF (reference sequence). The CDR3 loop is CATSSQGNQPQHF. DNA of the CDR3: TGTGCCACCAGCAGTCAGGGGAATCAGCCCCAGCATTTT.

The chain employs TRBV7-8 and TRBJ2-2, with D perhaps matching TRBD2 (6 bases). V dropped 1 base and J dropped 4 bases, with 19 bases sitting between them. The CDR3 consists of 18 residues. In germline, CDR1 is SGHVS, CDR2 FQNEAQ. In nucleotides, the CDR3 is TGTGCCAGCAGCTTAGATCAGGATCGGGGGAGGAGCACCGGGGAGCTGTTTTTT. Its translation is CASSLDQDRGRSTGELFF.

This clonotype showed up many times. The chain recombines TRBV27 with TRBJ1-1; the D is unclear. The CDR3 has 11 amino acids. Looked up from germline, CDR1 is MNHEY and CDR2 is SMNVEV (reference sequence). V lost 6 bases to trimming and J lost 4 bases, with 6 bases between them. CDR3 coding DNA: TGTGCCAGCAGAGGAGCCACTGAAGCTTTCTTT. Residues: CASRGATEAFF.

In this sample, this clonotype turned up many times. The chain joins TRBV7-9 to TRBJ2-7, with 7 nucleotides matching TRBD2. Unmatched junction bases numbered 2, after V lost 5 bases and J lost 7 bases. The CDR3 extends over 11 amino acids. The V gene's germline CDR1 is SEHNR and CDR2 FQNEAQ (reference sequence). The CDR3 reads CASSPGGEQYF. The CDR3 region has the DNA TGTGCCAGCAGCCCGGGGGGTGAGCAGTACTTC. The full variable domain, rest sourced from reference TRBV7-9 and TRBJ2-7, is DTGVSQNPRHKITKRGQNVTFRCDPISEHNRLYWYRQTLGQGPEFLTYFQNEAQLEKSRLLSDRFSAERPKGSFSTLEIQRTEQGDSAMYLCASSPGGEQYFGPGTRLTVT.

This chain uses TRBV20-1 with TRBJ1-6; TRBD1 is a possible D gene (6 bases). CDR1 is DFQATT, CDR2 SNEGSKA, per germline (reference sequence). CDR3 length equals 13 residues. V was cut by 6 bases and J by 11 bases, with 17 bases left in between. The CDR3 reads CSATGTLGTPLHF. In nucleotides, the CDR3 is TGCAGTGCCACAGGGACTTTAGGGACACCCCTCCACTTT.

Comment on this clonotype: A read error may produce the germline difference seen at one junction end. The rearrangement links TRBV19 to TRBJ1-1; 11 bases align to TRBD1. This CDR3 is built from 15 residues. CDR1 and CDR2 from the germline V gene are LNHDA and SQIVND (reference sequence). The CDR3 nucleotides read TGTGCCAGCAGTCCGGGGGGACAGGGGGACACTGAAGCCTTCTTT. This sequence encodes CASSPGGQGDTEAFF.

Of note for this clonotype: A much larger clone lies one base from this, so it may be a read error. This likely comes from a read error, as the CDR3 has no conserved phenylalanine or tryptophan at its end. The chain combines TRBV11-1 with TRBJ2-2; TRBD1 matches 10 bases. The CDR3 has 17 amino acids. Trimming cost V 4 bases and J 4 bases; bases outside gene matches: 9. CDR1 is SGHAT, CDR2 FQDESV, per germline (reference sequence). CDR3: CASSSSRDRGATGELFV. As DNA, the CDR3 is TGTGCCAGCAGCTCCTCCCGGGACAGGGGTGCCACCGGGGAGCTGTTTGTT.

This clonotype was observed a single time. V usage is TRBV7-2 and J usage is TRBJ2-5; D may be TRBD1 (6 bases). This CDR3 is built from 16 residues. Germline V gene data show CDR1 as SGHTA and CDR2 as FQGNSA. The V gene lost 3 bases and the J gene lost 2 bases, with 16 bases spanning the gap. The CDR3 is CASSFLGQTIQETQYF. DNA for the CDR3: TGTGCCAGCAGCTTTCTAGGACAGACCATTCAAGAGACCCAGTACTTC.

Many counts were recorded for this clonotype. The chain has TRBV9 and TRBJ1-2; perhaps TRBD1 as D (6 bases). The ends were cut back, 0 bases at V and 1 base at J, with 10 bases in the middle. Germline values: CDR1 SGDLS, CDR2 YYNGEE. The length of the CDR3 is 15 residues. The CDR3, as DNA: TGTGCCAGCAGCGTAGCTAAGGGGGTTAACTATGGCTACACCTTC. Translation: CASSVAKGVNYGYTF.

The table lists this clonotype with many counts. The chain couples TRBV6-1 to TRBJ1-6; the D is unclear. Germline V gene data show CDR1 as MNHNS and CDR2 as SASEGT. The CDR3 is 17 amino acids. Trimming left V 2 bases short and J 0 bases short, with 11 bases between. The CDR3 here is CASSETAASSYNSPLHF. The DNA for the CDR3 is TGTGCCAGCAGTGAAACCGCTGCGAGCTCCTATAATTCACCCCTCCACTTT.

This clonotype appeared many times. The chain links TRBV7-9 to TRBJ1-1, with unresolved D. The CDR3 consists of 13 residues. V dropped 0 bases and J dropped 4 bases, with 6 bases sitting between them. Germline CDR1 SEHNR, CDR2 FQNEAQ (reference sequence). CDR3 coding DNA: TGTGCCAGCAGCTTAGCTGTAATCACTGAAGCTTTCTTT. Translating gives CASSLAVITEAFF. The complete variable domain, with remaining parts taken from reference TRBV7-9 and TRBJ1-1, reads DTGVSQNPRHKITKRGQNVTFRCDPISEHNRLYWYRQTLGQGPEFLTYFQNEAQLEKSRLLSDRFSAERPKGSFSTLEIQRTEQGDSAMYLCASSLAVITEAFFGQGTRLTVV.

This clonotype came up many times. The chain's CDR3 is CASIGGWNTEAFF. The DNA of the CDR3 is TGTGCCAGCATCGGGGGATGGAACACTGAAGCTTTCTTT. The rearrangement links TRBV2 to TRBJ1-1; a weak D match, TRBD1 (5 bases). V was trimmed by 7 bases and J by 1 base, leaving 10 bases between them. The CDR3 length is 13 residues. The germline V gene has CDR1 SNHLY and CDR2 FYNNEI.

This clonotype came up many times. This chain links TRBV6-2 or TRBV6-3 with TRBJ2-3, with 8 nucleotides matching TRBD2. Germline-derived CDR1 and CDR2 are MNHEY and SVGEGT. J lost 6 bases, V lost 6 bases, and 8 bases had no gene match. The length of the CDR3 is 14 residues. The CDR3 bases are TGTGCCAGCAGGAAAGCGGGGGCTGGGGATACGCAGTATTTT. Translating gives CASRKAGAGDTQYF.

CDR3 nucleotide sequence: TGCAGTGCTAGTATAGGGTCGGCCGGGGAGACCCAGTACTTC. Its translation is CSASIGSAGETQYF. The J gene is TRBJ2-5, the V gene TRBV20-1; D ambiguous. CDR1 and CDR2 from the germline V gene are DFQATT and SNEGSKA (reference sequence). V was pared by 3 bases and J by 5 bases, with 16 bases between. The CDR3 runs 14 residues.